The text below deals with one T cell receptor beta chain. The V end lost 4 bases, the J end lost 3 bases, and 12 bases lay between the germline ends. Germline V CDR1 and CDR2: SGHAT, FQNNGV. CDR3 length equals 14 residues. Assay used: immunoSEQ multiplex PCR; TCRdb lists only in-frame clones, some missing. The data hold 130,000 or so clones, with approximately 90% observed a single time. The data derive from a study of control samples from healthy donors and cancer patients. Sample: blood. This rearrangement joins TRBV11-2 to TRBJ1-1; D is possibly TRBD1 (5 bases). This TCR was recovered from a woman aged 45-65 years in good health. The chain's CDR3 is CASSSGQAYTEAFF. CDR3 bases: TGTGCCAGCAGCTCCGGACAAGCCTACACTGAAGCTTTCTTT.